Below are 27 T cell receptor beta chains sequenced from a single sample in a study of blood T cell repertoires in COVID-19. The repertoire was sequenced with immunoSEQ multiplex PCR; TCRdb's copy has only in-frame clones and lacks some. This table has about 84,000 clones, about 83% appearing once. The sequencing sample was made of peripheral blood. The receptors derive from a man at least 80 years old with active or convalescent COVID-19.

The rearrangement uses TRBV10-2 and TRBJ2-2; 10 bases align to TRBD1. CDR1 and CDR2 (germline): WSHSY, SAAADI. The CDR3 is 15 amino acids. Germline trimming cut 8 bases from V and 4 bases from J; bases unmatched to any gene: 7. CDR3 in amino acids: CASSRQGASTGELFF. The CDR3 nucleotides are TGCGCCAGCTCAAGACAGGGGGCTTCCACCGGGGAGCTGTTTTTT.

The gene calls are TRBV2 and TRBJ2-3; the match to TRBD1 covers 8 bases. This CDR3 has 15 residues. The germline CDR1 and CDR2 sequences are SNHLY and FYNNEI. The junction had 5 bases not matched to a gene; V was cut back by 3 bases and J by 3 bases. The CDR3 protein is CASSERTGSTDTQYF. The CDR3 nucleotides are TGTGCCAGCAGTGAGCGGACAGGGTCTACAGATACGCAGTATTTT.

The J gene is TRBJ1-2, the V gene TRBV10-1, with TRBD1 identical over 7 bases. Germline V gene sequence: CDR1 WNHNN, CDR2 SYGVQD (reference sequence). The CDR3 has 14 residues. V was pared by 0 bases and J by 8 bases, with 6 bases of the junction left unmatched. The CDR3 DNA reads TGCGCCAGCAGTGAGTCCAAGGGGGCGCGAGGCTACACCTTC. Residues: CASSESKGARGYTF.

The chain carries TRBV6-4 and TRBJ2-3; 7 bases are a match to TRBD1. V shed 0 bases, J shed 3 bases, and the junction held 6 bases outside the gene matches. Per germline, CDR1 MRHNA and CDR2 SNTAGT. This CDR3 contains 16 residues. The CDR3 spells CASSDSATGVTDTQYF. CDR3 nucleotides: TGTGCCAGCAGTGACTCGGCAACAGGGGTTACAGATACGCAGTATTTT.

V is TRBV28 and J is TRBJ1-2, with a weak D call TRBD1 (5 bases). Trimming pared 4 bases from V and 4 bases from J, leaving 19 bases between. The CDR3 consists of 16 residues. Germline lookup yields CDR1 MDHEN and CDR2 SYDVKM. CDR3 DNA: TGTGCCAGCAGTTCCGCCGGGGGGTTAACCGGCTATGGCTACACCTTC. As protein: CASSSAGGLTGYGYTF.

The chain recombines TRBV7-2 with TRBJ2-5, with 14 bases identical to TRBD2. Trimming at V came to 5 bases and at J to 5 bases, leaving 13 bases not matched to a gene. The CDR3 runs to 18 residues. Germline CDR1 and CDR2: SGHTA and FQGNSA. Here the CDR3 reads CASSRERLAGGPLETQYF. CDR3 bases: TGTGCCAGCAGCCGGGAAAGACTAGCGGGAGGGCCGTTGGAGACCCAGTACTTC.

There are a few counts of this clone. The chain links TRBV2 to TRBJ1-1; 9 bases are a match to TRBD1. The CDR3 sequence is 16 residues long. The junction had 10 bases not matched to a gene; V was cut back by 3 bases and J by 5 bases. In germline, CDR1 is SNHLY, CDR2 FYNNEI. The CDR3 loop is CASSDRSGQGRTEAFF. The CDR3 nucleotides read TGTGCCAGCAGTGACCGAAGTGGACAGGGGAGGACTGAAGCTTTCTTT. The complete variable domain, with remaining parts taken from reference TRBV2 and TRBJ1-1, reads EPEVTQTPSHQVTQMGQEVILRCVPISNHLYFYWYRQILGQKVEFLVSFYNNEISEKSEIFDDQFSVERPDGSNFTLKIRSTKLEDSAMYFCASSDRSGQGRTEAFFGQGTRLTVV.

The chain recombines TRBV27 with TRBJ2-1; 9 positions match TRBD2. Germline assignment: CDR1 MNHEY and CDR2 SMNVEV (reference sequence). Losses at the gene ends were 7 bases for V and 7 bases for J; bases not matched to a gene: 11. CDR3 size: 15 residues. The CDR3: CASMRGGRARNEQFF. DNA of the CDR3: TGTGCCAGCATGAGAGGCGGGAGGGCTCGGAATGAGCAGTTCTTC.

The chain links TRBV5-1 to TRBJ1-3; D not certain. The CDR3 runs to 15 residues. The germline V and J ends were trimmed by 4 bases and 0 bases, with 11 bases remaining between them. Germline lookup yields CDR1 SGHRS and CDR2 YFSETQ. Here the CDR3 reads CASSPNSGSGNTIYF. CDR3 coding DNA: TGCGCCAGCAGCCCCAACTCGGGCTCTGGAAACACCATATATTTT.

The chain couples TRBV5-1 to TRBJ2-5, with TRBD1 matching 9 bases. This CDR3 has 15 amino acids. Trimming took 4 bases from V and 4 from J; bases not matched to a gene: 8. Germline V gene data show CDR1 as SGHRS and CDR2 as YFSETQ. CDR3 protein: CASSTGTGNRETQYF. CDR3 nucleotide sequence: TGCGCCAGCAGCACTGGGACAGGGAATAGAGAGACCCAGTACTTC.

The chain joins TRBV7-7 to TRBJ2-7, with TRBD1 identical over 10 bases. This CDR3 is 15 amino acids long. Trimming at V came to 5 bases and at J to 0 bases, leaving 4 bases not matched to a gene. Germline V lookup: CDR1 SSHAT, CDR2 FNYEAQ (reference sequence). This CDR3 is CASSIGTGVSYEQYF. The CDR3 coding sequence is TGTGCCAGCAGCATCGGGACAGGGGTCTCCTACGAGCAGTACTTC.

V usage is TRBV18 and J usage is TRBJ2-7, with D possibly TRBD2 on 6 matching bases. CDR1 and CDR2 from the germline V gene are KGHSH and LQKENI. Trimming removed 3 bases from V and 9 bases from J, with 9 bases in between. This CDR3 is 11 amino acids long. Here the CDR3 reads CASSPGGVQYF. As DNA, the CDR3 is TGTGCCAGCTCACCCGGCGGGGTGCAGTACTTC.

V is TRBV15 and J is TRBJ1-4, with 8 positions matching TRBD1. Germline V gene sequence: CDR1 LNHNV, CDR2 YYDKDF (reference sequence). J lost 8 bases, V lost 1 base, and 6 bases had no gene match. The CDR3 is 15 residues long. DNA of the CDR3: TGTGCCACCAGCAGAGGGGGACAGGCGACCGAAAAACTGTTTTTT. Its translation: CATSRGGQATEKLFF. The whole variable domain, remainder taken from reference TRBV15 and TRBJ1-4, is DAMVIQNPRYQVTQFGKPVTLSCSQTLNHNVMYWYQQKSSQAPKLLFHYYDKDFNNEADTPDNFQSRRPNTSFCFLDIRSPGLGDTAMYLCATSRGGQATEKLFFGSGTQLSVL.

The chain links TRBV7-8 to TRBJ2-7, with D unresolved. This CDR3 contains 14 residues. Germline-derived CDR1 and CDR2 are SGHVS and FQNEAQ. Trimming took 7 bases from V and 5 from J, leaving 18 bases between them. The CDR3 loop is CASTPRSDPHEQYF. The CDR3 DNA sequence: TGTGCCAGCACCCCTAGGTCGGATCCGCACGAGCAGTACTTC.

This chain uses TRBV3-1 (or the pseudogene TRBV3-2) with TRBJ2-2; 7 nucleotides line up with TRBD2. The CDR3 extends over 14 amino acids. The junction had 6 bases not matched to a gene; V was cut back by 7 bases and J by 4 bases. Germline lookup yields CDR1 LGHDT and CDR2 YNNKEL (reference sequence). The CDR3 is CASTQGGGTGELFF. CDR3 nucleotides: TGTGCCAGCACCCAGGGCGGGGGCACCGGGGAGCTGTTTTTT.

V usage is TRBV2 and J usage is TRBJ1-5; TRBD1 aligns across 8 bases. Unmatched junction bases numbered 11, after V lost 3 bases and J lost 10 bases. The length of the CDR3 is 15 residues. Germline V CDR1 and CDR2: SNHLY, FYNNEI. The CDR3: CASSDSQGAGAPQHF. The CDR3 region has the DNA TGTGCCAGCAGTGACTCTCAGGGGGCGGGGGCCCCCCAGCATTTT. The full variable domain, with the rest looked up from reference TRBV2 and TRBJ1-5, is EPEVTQTPSHQVTQMGQEVILRCVPISNHLYFYWYRQILGQKVEFLVSFYNNEISEKSEIFDDQFSVERPDGSNFTLKIRSTKLEDSAMYFCASSDSQGAGAPQHFGDGTRLSIL.

This clone was seen a single time. This chain joins TRBV12-3 or TRBV12-4 and TRBJ2-7, with TRBD2 as a possible D gene (5 bases). Trimming took 10 bases from V and 4 from J, leaving 17 bases between them. The CDR3 sequence is 13 residues long. CDR3 bases: TGTGCCACATCGTCGGGGTTGGCGTACGAGCAGTACTTC. Translation: CATSSGLAYEQYF.

The chain carries TRBV15 and TRBJ1-5, with unresolved D. The CDR3 sequence is 16 residues long. CDR1 is LNHNV and CDR2 is YYDKDF in the germline V gene (reference sequence). V was clipped by 0 bases and J by 10 bases, with 19 bases between them. CDR3 coding DNA: TGTGCCACCAGCAGAGATCTGTCCGACGGGATAAGTCCCCAGCATTTT. Translating it yields CATSRDLSDGISPQHF.

This chain links TRBV19 with TRBJ2-2; the match to TRBD1 covers 8 bases. The junction had 8 bases not matched to a gene; V was cut back by 3 bases and J by 5 bases. The germline V gene encodes CDR1 LNHDA and CDR2 SQIVND (reference sequence). CDR3 length equals 16 residues. Here the CDR3 reads CASSISRGRGTGELFF. CDR3 sequence (DNA): TGTGCCAGTAGTATTTCCAGGGGGCGGGGAACCGGGGAGCTGTTTTTT.

The V gene is TRBV29-1, the J gene TRBJ2-3, with 8 bases lining up with TRBD1. CDR1 SQVTM and CDR2 ANQGSEA come from the germline V gene. The CDR3 consists of 15 residues. The ends lost 7 bases at V and 4 bases at J; junction bases unmatched: 13. The CDR3 coding sequence is TGCAGCGCCGCGCGACAGGGGAGTACCGCAGATACGCAGTATTTT. It specifies CSAARQGSTADTQYF.

This clone showed up just once. V gene TRBV2 combines with J gene TRBJ2-3; 12 bases are a match to TRBD2. V trimming: 5 bases; J trimming: 5 bases; junction bases outside the gene matches: 8. The length of the CDR3 is 16 residues. Per germline, CDR1 SNHLY and CDR2 FYNNEI. The CDR3 protein is CASSQLAGGGRDTQYF. The CDR3 coding sequence is TGTGCCAGCAGTCAGCTAGCGGGAGGGGGGCGAGATACGCAGTATTTT.

The CDR3 spells CASSISWTGRNQPQHF. The CDR3 region has the DNA TGTGCCAGTAGTATCTCCTGGACAGGGCGGAATCAGCCCCAGCATTTT. The V call is TRBV19, the J call TRBJ1-5; 8 bases map to TRBD1. This CDR3 has 16 amino acids. Trimming removed 3 bases from V and 4 bases from J; junction bases left unmatched: 8. Germline V lookup: CDR1 LNHDA, CDR2 SQIVND (reference sequence). The whole variable domain, filled in from reference TRBV19 and TRBJ1-5, reads DGGITQSPKYLFRKEGQNVTLSCEQNLNHDAMYWYRQDPGQGLRLIYYSQIVNDFQKGDIAEGYSVSREKKESFPLTVTSAQKNPTAFYLCASSISWTGRNQPQHFGDGTRLSIL.

The chain recombines TRBV18 with TRBJ1-6; D might be TRBD1 (5 bases). The CDR3 runs to 16 residues. V was pared by 2 bases and J by 6 bases, with 14 bases between. Germline V gene data show CDR1 as KGHSH and CDR2 as LQKENI. The CDR3: CASSPTIGQGNSPLHF. In nucleotides, the CDR3 is TGTGCCAGCTCACCAACCATCGGTCAGGGTAATTCACCCCTCCACTTT. Full variable domain (rest looked up from reference TRBV18 and TRBJ1-6): NAGVMQNPRHLVRRRGQEARLRCSPMKGHSHVYWYRQLPEEGLKFMVYLQKENIIDESGMPKERFSAEFPKEGPSILRIQQVVRGDSAAYFCASSPTIGQGNSPLHFGNGTRLTVT.

This sequence joins TRBV3-1 (or the pseudogene TRBV3-2) and TRBJ1-2, with D uncertain. CDR1 is LGHDT and CDR2 is YNNKEL in the germline V gene (reference sequence). Trimming pared 1 base from V and 8 bases from J, leaving 11 bases between. The CDR3 length is 13 residues. The CDR3 region is CASSQGQAGGYTF. In DNA form, the CDR3 reads TGTGCCAGCAGCCAAGGGCAGGCGGGGGGCTACACCTTC.

V and J are TRBV5-1 and TRBJ1-2; 9 bases are shared with TRBD1. From germline, CDR1 is SGHRS and CDR2 YFSETQ. V lost 0 bases and J lost 6; bases outside the gene matches: 3. This CDR3 spans 14 amino acids. The CDR3 region has the DNA TGCGCCAGCAGCTTGGACAGGGGGCGCGATGGCTACACCTTC. This sequence encodes CASSLDRGRDGYTF.

V usage is TRBV5-4 and J usage is TRBJ1-2; 8 bases line up with TRBD1. CDR1 is SGHNT, CDR2 YYREEE, per germline (reference sequence). J gave up 0 bases and V 4 bases, and 5 bases lay outside the gene matches. The CDR3 extends over 15 amino acids. DNA of the CDR3: TGTGCCAGCAGCGGAGGGACAGGCACTAACTATGGCTACACCTTC. It translates to CASSGGTGTNYGYTF.

The gene calls are TRBV7-2 and TRBJ2-7; tentative D call: TRBD2 (6 bases). The CDR3 totals 14 residues. Germline values: CDR1 SGHTA, CDR2 FQGNSA. V dropped 4 bases and J dropped 3 bases, with 13 bases sitting between them. The CDR3 reads CASSYFGGDYEQYF. The CDR3 nucleotides are TGTGCCAGCAGCTACTTCGGAGGGGACTACGAGCAGTACTTC.